One T cell receptor beta chain is described in this entry. Its antigen has not been determined. No per-base quality is available; no much larger clone lies one base away. Collaborating institutions collected whole blood in K2EDTA tubes following their own protocols. For TCRbeta analysis, collaborators shipped samples in one of three forms: frozen whole blood, isolated PBMCs, or DNA extracted from either of those sample types. Measured from the cysteine to the phenylalanine, the CDR3 is 11 residues long. Only CDR3 DNA remains: 33 bases, in frame from the first base. As encoded in the germline V gene, CDR1 is SGHVS while CDR2 is FNYEAQ. V is pared back by 5 bases and J by 11 bases, with 13 bases lying between the germline termini. The sample belongs to a study of blood T cell repertoires in COVID-19 (TCRdb year 2020). A note on the overall study: The collaborator samples originated in the United States, Italy and Spain and spanned the acute and convalescent phases of COVID-19. The prospective study material was composed of cDNA or gDNA derived from T cells, B-cell-depleted T cells, or PBMCs. The dataset comprised deeply sampled blood TCRbeta repertoires from subjects exposed to, actively infected with, or recovered from COVID-19. The repertoires were made available in a free public database intended to serve as a resource for research on the immune response to SARS-CoV-2. Samples came from the ongoing ImmuneRACE study (first 160 participants) plus 1,254 subjects from 6 global collaborators. Sample metadata almost always included a de-identified subject ID, COVID-19 status, age in years and sex. Where available, HLA class I and class II types were taken from metadata supplied by the sample provider and were not determined by assay-based typing. Results and caveats for the whole study, not just this receptor: The amount of clinical and demographic metadata varied by source and participant and was provided uncurated.

TCRbeta CDR3 regions were amplified from genomic DNA by means of the immunoSEQ Assay, a bias-controlled multiplex PCR. In the authors' own workflow: The number of nucleated cells in each sample was estimated from the amplification of reference gene primers within the assay. To quantify the absolute abundance of each unique TCRbeta CDR3 rearrangement, sequence reads were collapsed and filtered. For each sample, productive Simpson clonality was calculated by taking the square root of Simpson's diversity index across productive rearrangements. TCRdb re-hosts the immuneACCESS table, in-frame sequences only. Its copies lack some clones; in the studies checked, an unresolved V gene accounts for under half of them, and the cause for the rest is not known. That table supplies the V and J calls and clone size; D and trimming were determined from the DNA. In this sample the table shows 20,000 to 25,000 clones, 81% of which occur a single time. The ten largest clones add up to just over 6.5% of the sample.

Sequencing input: peripheral blood. Rearrangement joined TRBV7-6 to TRBJ2-7; a weak D assignment points to TRBD2 (6 bases agree). This clonotype originated in a man in his sixties or seventies with acute or convalescent COVID-19. The nucleotide sequence is TGTGCCAGCAGCACCGGAGGGAGAGAGTACTTC. Translated, this is CASSTGGREYF.